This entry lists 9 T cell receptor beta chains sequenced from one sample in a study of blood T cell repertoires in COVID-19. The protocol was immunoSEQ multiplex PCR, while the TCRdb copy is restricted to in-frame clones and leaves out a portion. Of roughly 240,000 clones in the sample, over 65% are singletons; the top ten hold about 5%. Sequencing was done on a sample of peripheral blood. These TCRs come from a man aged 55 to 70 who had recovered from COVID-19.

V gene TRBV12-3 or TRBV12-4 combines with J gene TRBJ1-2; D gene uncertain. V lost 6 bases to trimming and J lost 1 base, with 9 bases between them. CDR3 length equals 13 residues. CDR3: CASSRGFNYGYTF. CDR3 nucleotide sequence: TGTGCCAGCAGCCGAGGGTTTAACTATGGCTACACCTTC.

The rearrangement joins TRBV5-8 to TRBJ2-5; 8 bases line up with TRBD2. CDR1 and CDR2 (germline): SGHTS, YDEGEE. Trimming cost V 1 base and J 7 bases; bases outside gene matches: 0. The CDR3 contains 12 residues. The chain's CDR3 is CASSLRGGTQYF. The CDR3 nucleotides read TGTGCCAGCAGCTTGCGGGGGGGGACCCAGTACTTC.

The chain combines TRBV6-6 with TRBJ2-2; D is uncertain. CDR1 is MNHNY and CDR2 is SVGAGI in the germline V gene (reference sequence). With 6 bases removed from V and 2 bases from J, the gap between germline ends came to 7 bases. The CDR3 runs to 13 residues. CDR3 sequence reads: CASSDLNTGELFF. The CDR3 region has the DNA TGTGCCAGCAGCGACTTAAACACCGGGGAGCTGTTTTTT.

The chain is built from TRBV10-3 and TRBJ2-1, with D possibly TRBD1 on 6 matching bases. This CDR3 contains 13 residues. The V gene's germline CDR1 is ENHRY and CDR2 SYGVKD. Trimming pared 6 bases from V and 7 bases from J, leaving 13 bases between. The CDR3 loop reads CAISRTAGNEQFF. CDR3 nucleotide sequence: TGTGCCATCAGCCGGACAGCCGGGAATGAGCAGTTCTTC.

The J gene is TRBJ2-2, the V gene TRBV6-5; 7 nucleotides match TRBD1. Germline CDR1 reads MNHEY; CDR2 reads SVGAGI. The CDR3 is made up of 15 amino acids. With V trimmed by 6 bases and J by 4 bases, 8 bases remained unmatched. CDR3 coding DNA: TGTGCCAGCAGGGCGACAGGGCTGATCACCGGGGAGCTGTTTTTT. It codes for CASRATGLITGELFF.

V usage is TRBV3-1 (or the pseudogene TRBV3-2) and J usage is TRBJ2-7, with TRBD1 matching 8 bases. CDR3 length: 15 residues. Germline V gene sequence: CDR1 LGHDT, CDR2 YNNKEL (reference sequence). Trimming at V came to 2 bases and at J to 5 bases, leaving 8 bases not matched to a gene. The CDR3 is CASSQNAQGAHEQYF. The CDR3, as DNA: TGTGCCAGCAGCCAAAATGCCCAGGGGGCGCACGAGCAGTACTTC.

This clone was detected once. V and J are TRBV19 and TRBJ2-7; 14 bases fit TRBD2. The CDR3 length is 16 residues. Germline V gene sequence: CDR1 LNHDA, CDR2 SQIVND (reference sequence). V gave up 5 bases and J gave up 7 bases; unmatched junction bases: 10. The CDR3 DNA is TGTGCCAGTAGTCCCGCCGGACTAGCGGGAGGTAGTGAGCAGTACTTC. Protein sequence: CASSPAGLAGGSEQYF.

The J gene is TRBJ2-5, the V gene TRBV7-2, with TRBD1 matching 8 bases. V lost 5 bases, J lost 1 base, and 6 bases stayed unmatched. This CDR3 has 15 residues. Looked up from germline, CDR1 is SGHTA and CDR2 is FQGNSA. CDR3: CASSPWGQVQETQYF. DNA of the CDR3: TGTGCCAGCAGCCCGTGGGGACAGGTCCAAGAGACCCAGTACTTC.

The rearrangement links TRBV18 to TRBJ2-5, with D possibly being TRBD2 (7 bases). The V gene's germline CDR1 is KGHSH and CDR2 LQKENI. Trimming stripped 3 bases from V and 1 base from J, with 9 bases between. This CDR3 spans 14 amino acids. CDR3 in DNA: TGTGCCAGCTCACCTCGGGGGGCCCAAGAGACCCAGTACTTC. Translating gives CASSPRGAQETQYF.